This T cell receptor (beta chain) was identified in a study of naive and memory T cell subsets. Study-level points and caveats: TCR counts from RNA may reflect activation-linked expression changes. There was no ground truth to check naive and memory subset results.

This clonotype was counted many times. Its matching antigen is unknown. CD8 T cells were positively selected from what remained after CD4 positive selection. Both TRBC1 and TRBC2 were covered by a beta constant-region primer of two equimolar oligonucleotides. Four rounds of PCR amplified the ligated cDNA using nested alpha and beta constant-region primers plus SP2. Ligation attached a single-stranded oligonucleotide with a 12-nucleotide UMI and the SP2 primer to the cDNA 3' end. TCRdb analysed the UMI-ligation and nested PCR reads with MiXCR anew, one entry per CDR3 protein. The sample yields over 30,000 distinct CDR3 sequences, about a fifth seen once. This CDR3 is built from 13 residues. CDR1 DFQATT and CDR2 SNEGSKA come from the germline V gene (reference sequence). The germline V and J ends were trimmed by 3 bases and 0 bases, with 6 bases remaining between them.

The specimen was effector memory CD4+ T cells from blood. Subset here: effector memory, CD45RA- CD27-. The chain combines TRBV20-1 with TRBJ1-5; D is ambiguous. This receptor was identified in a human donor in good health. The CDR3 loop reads CSARADSNQPQHF. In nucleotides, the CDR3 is TGCAGTGCTAGGGCAGATAGCAATCAGCCCCAGCATTTT.